The 28 T cell receptor beta chains given below trace back to one sample, sequenced in a study of cytomegalovirus exposure and HLA in healthy donors. 60 Vbeta and 13 Jbeta primers were used in PCR. This table comes from immunoSEQ multiplex PCR, and its TCRdb copy is limited to in-frame clones, with some not included. The sample shows 120,000 or so clones, about 71% of them seen only once. Sequencing input: PBMCs. These receptors came from a woman between 50 and 59 years old in good health and CMV-seronegative.

This clone was counted a few times. Relative to the germline gene, one junction end is altered; a read error may explain this. This chain links TRBV7-9 with TRBJ2-1; TRBD1 matches 7 bases. This CDR3 has 15 amino acids. Germline values: CDR1 SEHNR, CDR2 FQNEAQ (reference sequence). The CDR3 region has the DNA TGTTCCAGCAGCTTAGGGGGCGCTCCTCGGAATGAGCAGTTCTTC. Its translation: CSSSLGGAPRNEQFF.

The CDR3: CAFRDSAGGYTF. Here the CDR3 DNA reads TGTGCATTCCGGGATTCCGCCGGTGGCTACACCTTC. The rearrangement uses TRBV19 and TRBJ1-2; D is ambiguous. Germline CDR1 is LNHDA and CDR2 is SQIVND (reference sequence). There are 12 residues in the CDR3.

The chain has TRBV4-1 and TRBJ2-1, with 11 bases aligning to TRBD1. CDR1 is MGHRA, CDR2 YSYEKL, per germline. Unmatched junction bases numbered 7, after V lost 4 bases and J lost 8 bases. CDR3 length: 15 amino acids. CDR3 in DNA: TGCGCCAGCAGCCGCTGGACAGGGGGCGAGGATGAGCAGTTCTTC. Translated, it gives CASSRWTGGEDEQFF.

This chain links TRBV6-5 with TRBJ1-1, with D hard to call. Germline V gene sequence: CDR1 MNHEY, CDR2 SVGAGI. V gave up 8 bases and J gave up 2 bases, with 12 bases separating them. This CDR3 is 13 amino acids long. CDR3 in DNA: TGTGCCAGCCGCGAACTCCAAAACACTGAAGCTTTCTTT. This encodes CASRELQNTEAFF.

The V and J genes are TRBV10-3 and TRBJ1-2, with D perhaps matching TRBD1 (5 bases). Germline CDR1 ENHRY, CDR2 SYGVKD. The CDR3 extends over 13 amino acids. Trimming cost V 8 bases and J 7 bases, with 17 bases left between them. The CDR3 protein is CAIAGGESCGYTF. The CDR3 DNA reads TGTGCCATCGCCGGGGGAGAGAGCTGTGGCTACACCTTC.

This chain links TRBV6-5 with TRBJ2-7; D ambiguous. The CDR3 covers 14 residues. V was trimmed by 6 bases and J by 3 bases, leaving 15 bases between them. The V gene's germline CDR1 is MNHEY and CDR2 SVGAGI. The CDR3 DNA sequence: TGTGCCAGCAGCCGAGACGGAGCCTACTACGAGCAGTACTTC. This codes for CASSRDGAYYEQYF.

The chain joins TRBV5-1 to TRBJ1-1, with D unclear. The CDR3 totals 14 residues. V was trimmed by 7 bases and J by 1 base, leaving 14 bases between them. The germline gives CDR1 SGHRS, CDR2 YFSETQ. CDR3 region: CASAPLEGNTEAFF. The DNA of the CDR3 is TGCGCCAGCGCCCCGCTGGAGGGGAACACTGAAGCTTTCTTT.

The chain employs TRBV7-2 and TRBJ2-5; D is perhaps TRBD1 (6 bases). From germline, CDR1 is SGHTA and CDR2 FQGNSA. The CDR3 extends over 18 amino acids. V was shortened by 1 base and J by 0 bases, with 18 bases between the two germline ends. In nucleotides, the CDR3 is TGTGCCAGCAGCTTAGAACCAGGGGCCAGAATGTACCAAGAGACCCAGTACTTC. Translation gives CASSLEPGARMYQETQYF.

This chain links TRBV7-2 with TRBJ1-6; D is uncertain. This CDR3 contains 12 residues. CDR1 is SGHTA and CDR2 is FQGNSA in the germline V gene. Trimming cost V 4 bases and J 13 bases, with 11 bases left between them. The CDR3 DNA follows: TGTGCCAGCAGCTATGGGCTCTACCCCCTCCACTTT. Its translation: CASSYGLYPLHF.

The chain couples TRBV30 to TRBJ2-3, with 8 bases that match TRBD2. Germline V gene lookup returns CDR1 GTSNPN and CDR2 SVGIG (reference sequence). The CDR3 runs 15 residues. The junction had 7 bases not matched to a gene; V was cut back by 3 bases and J by 2 bases. In DNA form, the CDR3 reads TGTGCCTGGAGGCCTACTAGCGGATACACAGATACGCAGTATTTT. Translated: CAWRPTSGYTDTQYF.

The chain couples TRBV30 to TRBJ1-1; possible D gene TRBD1, 5 bases. Germline CDR1 reads GTSNPN; CDR2 reads SVGIG (reference sequence). The germline V and J ends were trimmed by 8 bases and 4 bases, with 20 bases remaining between them. The CDR3 length is 14 residues. The CDR3 region is CALGIGTLATEAFF. CDR3 bases: TGTGCCCTGGGGATCGGGACTTTGGCCACTGAAGCTTTCTTT.

This clone was seen once. The CDR3 sequence: CASSVVRGTEAFF. In nucleotides, the CDR3 is TGTGCCAGCAGCGTCGTGCGGGGCACTGAAGCTTTCTTT. The J gene is TRBJ1-1, the V gene TRBV9; no firm D call. CDR3 length: 13 residues. Per the germline V gene, CDR1 is SGDLS and CDR2 is YYNGEE. Trimming removed 2 bases from V and 4 bases from J, with 9 bases in between.

The chain has TRBV4-2 and TRBJ2-5, with D maybe TRBD1 (5 bases). The CDR3 length is 15 residues. Germline lookup yields CDR1 LGHNA and CDR2 YNFKEQ. V was cut by 0 bases and J by 2 bases, with 10 bases left in between. The CDR3 region has the DNA TGTGCCAGCAGCCAAGATGAGTCAGGGCAAGAGACCCAGTACTTC. Residues: CASSQDESGQETQYF.

This chain links TRBV2 with TRBJ1-5; D gene ambiguous. The CDR3 has 13 residues. The germline CDR1 and CDR2 sequences are SNHLY and FYNNEI. Trimming shortened V by 4 bases and J by 8 bases, and 12 bases separated the two germline ends. This CDR3 is CASSGEGYEPQHF. The CDR3 DNA reads TGTGCCAGCAGTGGCGAGGGCTATGAGCCCCAGCATTTT.

The chain combines TRBV27 with TRBJ1-3; possible D gene TRBD1, 5 bases. CDR1 MNHEY and CDR2 SMNVEV come from the germline V gene (reference sequence). Trimming removed 3 bases from V and 4 bases from J, with 16 bases in between. The CDR3 is 16 residues long. The CDR3 region is CASSFKFPGLGNTIYF. The CDR3 nucleotides read TGTGCCAGCAGTTTTAAATTCCCGGGACTAGGAAACACCATATATTTT.

The rearrangement uses TRBV6-5 and TRBJ2-3; unclear D gene. The CDR3 is 14 amino acids. V was cut by 5 bases and J by 3 bases, with 12 bases left in between. Germline lookup yields CDR1 MNHEY and CDR2 SVGAGI. In DNA form, the CDR3 reads TGTGCCAGCAGTGAGCGTTCGGCGACAGATACGCAGTATTTT. It specifies CASSERSATDTQYF.

This sequence joins TRBV15 and TRBJ2-3; 7 positions match TRBD2. CDR1 is LNHNV and CDR2 is YYDKDF in the germline V gene (reference sequence). The CDR3 has 16 residues. The trim removed 1 base at V and 6 bases at J, leaving 10 bases unmatched. The CDR3 region is CATSRALGGGGDTQYF. CDR3 DNA sequence: TGTGCCACCAGCAGAGCGCTAGGTGGGGGAGGGGATACGCAGTATTTT.

Turning to this clone: Distinct nucleotide sequences in the sample also encode this CDR3. This chain links TRBV10-3 with TRBJ1-1, with TRBD1 as a possible D gene (6 bases). CDR1 and CDR2 (germline): ENHRY, SYGVKD. Trimming shortened V by 4 bases and J by 8 bases, and 17 bases separated the two germline ends. There are 14 residues in the CDR3. The CDR3 sequence is CAISASGAETEAFF. The CDR3 DNA follows: TGTGCCATCAGTGCTTCAGGGGCCGAGACCGAAGCTTTCTTT.

The CDR3 bases are TGTGCCAGCTCACTAGCAGGCCCCCAGGGCTCCTACGAGCAGTACTTC. Encoded protein: CASSLAGPQGSYEQYF. The V and J genes are TRBV18 and TRBJ2-7, with D possibly matching TRBD1 (5 bases). Germline CDR1 KGHSH, CDR2 LQKENI. The CDR3 is 16 amino acids. V shed 4 bases and J shed 0 bases, with 16 bases lying between them.

This clone occurred a few times. The chain recombines TRBV4-2 with TRBJ2-7; 10 bases align to TRBD2. CDR3 length: 18 amino acids. The V segment lost 5 bases and the J segment 0 bases; nucleotides outside the gene matches: 13. In germline, CDR1 is LGHNA, CDR2 YNFKEQ. CDR3 nucleotides: TGTGCCAGCAGCACGCCCGGGACTAGCGAGGACTTCTCCTACGAGCAGTACTTC. Encoded protein: CASSTPGTSEDFSYEQYF.

The chain joins TRBV27 to TRBJ2-2; a weak D match, TRBD2 (7 bases). CDR3 length: 13 amino acids. Germline values: CDR1 MNHEY, CDR2 SMNVEV (reference sequence). Trimming cost V 3 bases and J 11 bases, with 13 bases left between them. The CDR3 reads CASSFAGAGELFF. CDR3 coding DNA: TGTGCCAGCAGTTTCGCGGGGGCGGGTGAGCTGTTTTTT.

This sequence joins TRBV10-3 and TRBJ2-3; D not certain. Per the germline V gene, CDR1 is ENHRY and CDR2 is SYGVKD. The CDR3 runs to 12 residues. V was pared by 10 bases and J by 6 bases, with 14 bases between. The DNA for the CDR3 is TGTGCCACCTCTCCGGGTGGTGATACGCAGTATTTT. Translation: CATSPGGDTQYF.

V is TRBV7-2 and J is TRBJ2-7; a possible D gene is TRBD2 (6 bases). There are 14 residues in the CDR3. V lost 7 bases to trimming and J lost 5 bases, with 18 bases between them. The germline CDR1 and CDR2 sequences are SGHTA and FQGNSA. Written as DNA, the CDR3 is TGTGCCAGCACCGCGGGAAGGGCATCAGACGAGCAGTACTTC. Translating gives CASTAGRASDEQYF.

This clone was detected a few times. J is TRBJ1-1 and V is TRBV7-3, with D possibly being TRBD1 (5 bases). The CDR3 has 14 residues. V was cut by 4 bases and J by 1 base, with 10 bases left in between. Germline V gives CDR1 SGHTA, CDR2 FQGTGA. The CDR3 region is CASSSQATNTEAFF. Here the CDR3 DNA reads TGTGCCAGCAGCTCACAGGCTACGAACACTGAAGCTTTCTTT.

V and J are TRBV5-1 and TRBJ2-7; TRBD2 matches 14 bases. The CDR3 is 15 residues long. CDR1 is SGHRS and CDR2 is YFSETQ in the germline V gene. J gave up 5 bases and V 0 bases, and 1 base lay outside the gene matches. CDR3 nucleotide sequence: TGCGCCAGCAGCTTGGAGGGACTAGCGGGAGACGAGCAGTACTTC. Its protein product is CASSLEGLAGDEQYF.

This clone turned up a few times. V is TRBV6-5 and J is TRBJ1-2; the D gene is possibly TRBD1 (6 bases). CDR3 length equals 16 residues. Germline loops: CDR1 MNHEY, CDR2 SVGAGI. The ends were cut back, 0 bases at V and 4 bases at J, with 15 bases in the middle. The CDR3: CASSYSIGAGVYGYTF. The CDR3 region has the DNA TGTGCCAGCAGTTACTCGATAGGGGCAGGGGTCTATGGCTACACCTTC.

This rearrangement joins TRBV13 to TRBJ2-2; D not resolved. Germline CDR1 PRHDT, CDR2 FYEKMQ (reference sequence). V dropped 5 bases and J dropped 0 bases, with 25 bases sitting between them. This CDR3 is 20 amino acids long. The CDR3 bases are TGTGCCAGCAGCAAACGCATCCTAAACTGGGTAGCCGCGAACACCGGGGAGCTGTTTTTT. This sequence encodes CASSKRILNWVAANTGELFF.

The chain uses TRBV5-1 and TRBJ2-5; 10 bases align to TRBD2. With V trimmed by 2 bases and J by 5 bases, 3 bases remained unmatched. The CDR3 runs 14 residues. Germline assignment: CDR1 SGHRS and CDR2 YFSETQ. CDR3 region: CASSFLAGDETQYF. CDR3 DNA: TGCGCCAGCAGCTTCCTAGCGGGAGATGAGACCCAGTACTTC.